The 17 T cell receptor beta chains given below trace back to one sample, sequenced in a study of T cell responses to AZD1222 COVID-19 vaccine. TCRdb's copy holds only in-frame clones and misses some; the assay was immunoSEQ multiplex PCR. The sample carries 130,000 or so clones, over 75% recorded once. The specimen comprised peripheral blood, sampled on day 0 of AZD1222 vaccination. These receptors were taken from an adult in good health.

The CDR3 is CASRSSGGLVRETQYF. The DNA of the CDR3 is TGTGCCAGCAGAAGTTCAGGGGGCTTGGTGCGGGAGACCCAGTACTTC. The V and J genes are TRBV7-8 and TRBJ2-5, with 8 positions matching TRBD1. CDR3 length: 16 residues. The V gene end was trimmed by 6 bases and the J gene end by 5 bases; junction bases not matched to a gene: 14. From germline, CDR1 is SGHVS and CDR2 FQNEAQ.

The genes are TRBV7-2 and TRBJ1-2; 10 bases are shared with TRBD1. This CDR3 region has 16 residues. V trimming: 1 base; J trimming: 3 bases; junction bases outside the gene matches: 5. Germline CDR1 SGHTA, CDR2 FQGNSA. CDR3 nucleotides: TGTGCCAGCAGCTTAGGGACAGGGGGAGGCGACTATGGCTACACCTTC. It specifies CASSLGTGGGDYGYTF.

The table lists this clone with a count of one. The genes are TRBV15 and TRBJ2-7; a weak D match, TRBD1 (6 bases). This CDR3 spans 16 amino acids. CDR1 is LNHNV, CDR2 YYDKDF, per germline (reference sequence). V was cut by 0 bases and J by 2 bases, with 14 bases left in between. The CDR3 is CATSRESGVVPYEQYF. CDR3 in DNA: TGTGCCACCAGCAGAGAGTCAGGGGTGGTCCCCTACGAGCAGTACTTC.

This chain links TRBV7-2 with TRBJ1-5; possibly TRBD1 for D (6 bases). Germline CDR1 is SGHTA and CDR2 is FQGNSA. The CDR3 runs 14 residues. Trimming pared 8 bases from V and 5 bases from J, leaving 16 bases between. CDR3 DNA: TGTGCCAGCGGACCAACAGGGTACCATCAGCCCCAGCATTTT. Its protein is CASGPTGYHQPQHF. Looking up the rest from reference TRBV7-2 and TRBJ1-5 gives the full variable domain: GAGVSQSPSNKVTEKGKDVELRCDPISGHTALYWYRQSLGQGLEFLIYFQGNSAPDKSGLPSDRFSAERTGGSVSTLTIQRTQQEDSAVYLCASGPTGYHQPQHFGDGTRLSIL.

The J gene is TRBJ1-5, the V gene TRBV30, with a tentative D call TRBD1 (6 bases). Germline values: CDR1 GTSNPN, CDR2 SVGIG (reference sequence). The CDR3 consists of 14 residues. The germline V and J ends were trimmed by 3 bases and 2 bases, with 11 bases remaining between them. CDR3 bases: TGTGCCTGGAGCCGGGCAGGGGGCAATCAGCCCCAGCATTTT. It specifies CAWSRAGGNQPQHF.

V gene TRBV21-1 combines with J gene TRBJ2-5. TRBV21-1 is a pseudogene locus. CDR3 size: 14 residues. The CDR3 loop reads CARKGTTEQETQYF. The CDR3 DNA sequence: TGTGCCAGGAAGGGGACGACCGAACAAGAGACCCAGTACTTC.

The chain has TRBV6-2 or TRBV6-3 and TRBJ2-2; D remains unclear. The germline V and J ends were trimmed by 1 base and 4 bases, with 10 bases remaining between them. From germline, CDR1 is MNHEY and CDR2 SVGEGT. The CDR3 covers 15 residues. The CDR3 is CASSYLGPRTGELFF. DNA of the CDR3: TGTGCCAGCAGTTACTTAGGGCCACGCACCGGGGAGCTGTTTTTT.

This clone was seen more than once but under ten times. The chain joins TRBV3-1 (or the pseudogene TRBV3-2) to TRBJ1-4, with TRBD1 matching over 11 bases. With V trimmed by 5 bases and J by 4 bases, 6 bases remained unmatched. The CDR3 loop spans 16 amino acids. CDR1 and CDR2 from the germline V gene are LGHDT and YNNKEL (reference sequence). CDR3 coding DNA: TGTGCCAGCAGCACCGGGACAGGGGGAATTAATGAAAAACTGTTTTTT. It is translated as CASSTGTGGINEKLFF.

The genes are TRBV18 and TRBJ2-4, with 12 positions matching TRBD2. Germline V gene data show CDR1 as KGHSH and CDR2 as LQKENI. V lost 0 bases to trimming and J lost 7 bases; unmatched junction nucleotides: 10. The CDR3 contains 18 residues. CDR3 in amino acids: CASSPPVASGRAGNIQYF. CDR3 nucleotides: TGTGCCAGCTCACCACCGGTTGCTAGCGGGAGGGCCGGGAACATTCAGTACTTC.

The CDR3 DNA reads TGTGCCAGCCGGCAGGGGGTCGTTAGCTCCTATAATTCACCCCTCCACTTT. Translating gives CASRQGVVSSYNSPLHF. The chain is built from TRBV27 and TRBJ1-6; 7 bases fit TRBD1. V was pared by 8 bases and J by 0 bases, with 10 bases of the junction left unmatched. The CDR3 is 17 amino acids. Germline CDR1 MNHEY, CDR2 SMNVEV (reference sequence).

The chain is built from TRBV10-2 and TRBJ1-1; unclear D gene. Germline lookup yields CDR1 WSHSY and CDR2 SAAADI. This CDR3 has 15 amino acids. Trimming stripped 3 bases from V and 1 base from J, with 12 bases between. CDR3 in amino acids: CASSDSGRGNTEAFF. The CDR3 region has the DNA TGCGCCAGCAGTGACTCCGGACGCGGGAACACTGAAGCTTTCTTT.

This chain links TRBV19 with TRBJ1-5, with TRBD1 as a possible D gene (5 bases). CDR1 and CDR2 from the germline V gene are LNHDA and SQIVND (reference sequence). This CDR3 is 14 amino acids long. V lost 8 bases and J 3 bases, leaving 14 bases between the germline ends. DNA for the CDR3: TGTGCCAGTCCTTTAGGGGAAATCAATCAGCCCCAGCATTTT. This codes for CASPLGEINQPQHF.

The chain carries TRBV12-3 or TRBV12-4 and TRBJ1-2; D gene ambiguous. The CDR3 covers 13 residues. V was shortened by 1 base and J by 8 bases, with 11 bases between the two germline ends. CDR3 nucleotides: TGTGCCAGCAGTTTAGGCGGCGCCGGGGGCTACACCTTC. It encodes CASSLGGAGGYTF.

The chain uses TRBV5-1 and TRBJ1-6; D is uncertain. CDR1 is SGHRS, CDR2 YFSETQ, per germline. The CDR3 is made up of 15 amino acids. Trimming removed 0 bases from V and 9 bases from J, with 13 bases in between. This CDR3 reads CASSLGSLGSSPLHF. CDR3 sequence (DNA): TGCGCCAGCAGCTTGGGCAGTCTTGGCAGTTCACCCCTCCACTTT.

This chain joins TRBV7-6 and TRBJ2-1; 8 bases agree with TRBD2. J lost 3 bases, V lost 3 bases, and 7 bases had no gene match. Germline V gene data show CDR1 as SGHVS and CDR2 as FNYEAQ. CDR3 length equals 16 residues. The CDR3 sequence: CASSLTGTSVYNEQFF. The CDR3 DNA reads TGTGCCAGCAGCTTGACCGGGACTAGTGTCTACAATGAGCAGTTCTTC.

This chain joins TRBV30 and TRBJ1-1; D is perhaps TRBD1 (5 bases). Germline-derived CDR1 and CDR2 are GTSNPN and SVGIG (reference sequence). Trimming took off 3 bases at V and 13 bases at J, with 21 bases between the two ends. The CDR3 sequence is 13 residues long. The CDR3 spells CAWSVRGRLQGFF. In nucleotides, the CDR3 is TGTGCCTGGAGCGTCCGGGGGAGACTACAAGGTTTCTTT. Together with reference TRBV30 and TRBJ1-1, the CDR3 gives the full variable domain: SQTIHQWPATLVQPVGSPLSLECTVEGTSNPNLYWYRQAAGRGLQLLFYSVGIGQISSEVPQNLSASRPQDRQFILSSKKLLLSDSGFYLCAWSVRGRLQGFFGQGTRLTVV.

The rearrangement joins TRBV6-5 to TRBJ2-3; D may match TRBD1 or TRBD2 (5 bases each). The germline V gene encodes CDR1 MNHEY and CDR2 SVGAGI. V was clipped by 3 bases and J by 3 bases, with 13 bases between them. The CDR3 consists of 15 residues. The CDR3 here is CASSYEGRGTDTQYF. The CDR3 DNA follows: TGTGCCAGCAGTTATGAGGGGCGCGGGACAGATACGCAGTATTTT.